The sample holds a few counts of the clone carrying this T cell receptor (beta chain). A single record per CDR3 protein comes from TCRdb applying MiXCR to the 5' RACE reads. The table records 110,000 to 150,000 distinct CDR3 sequences, roughly 8% of them present only once. The sample belongs to a study of CD8 T cells in ankylosing spondylitis. The germline gives CDR1 MDHEN, CDR2 SYDVKM. V lost 6 bases, J lost 2 bases, and 8 bases stayed unmatched. This CDR3 has 16 amino acids. The rearrangement uses TRBV28 and TRBJ1-5, with 9 bases lining up with TRBD1. Sequenced input: synovial fluid, either unsorted or a sorted T cell fraction (not recorded which). This receptor was obtained from a male donor with ankylosing spondylitis. This CDR3 is CASRLNRGRGNQPQHF. CDR3 coding DNA: TGTGCCAGCAGGTTGAACAGGGGGCGAGGCAATCAGCCCCAGCATTTT.